These T cell receptor beta chains were read from a single sample in a study of Tregs in tolerant kidney transplant recipients. Profiling relied on immunoSEQ multiplex PCR, and the TCRdb table lists in-frame clones only, not all of them. Of over 60,000 clones in the sample, roughly nine tenths were seen once. The sample consisted of CD4+ T cells from blood, taken before the transplant. The source is a human donor who received a combined kidney and bone marrow transplant. The CDR3 runs from the conserved cysteine through the conserved F or W.

v_gene: TRBV30
len: 14
CDR3aa: CAWSVPGRSYEQYF

v_gene: TRBV7-2
len: 15
CDR3aa: CASSSSGSYRETQYF

v_gene: TRBV6-5
len: 15
CDR3aa: CASRAGTGGFDGYTF

v_gene: TRBV18
len: 15
CDR3aa: CASSPLDRVGETQYF

v_gene: TRBV27
len: 14
CDR3aa: CASSLTNGNYGYTF

v_gene: TRBV7-3
len: 15
CDR3aa: CASSLIAGGHGEQFF

v_gene: TRBV7-2
len: 15
CDR3aa: CASSDSGSQYNEQFF

v_gene: TRBV28
len: 13
CDR3aa: CASSSTGRETQYF

v_gene: TRBV9
len: 16
CDR3aa: CASSRWDRSSYNEQFF

v_gene: TRBV4-2
len: 16
CDR3aa: CASSQAGTGGNTEAFF

v_gene: TRBV5-1
len: 14
CDR3aa: CASTEKPSTDTQYF

v_gene: TRBV27
len: 14
CDR3aa: CASSLPGHTYEQYF

v_gene: TRBV28
len: 14
CDR3aa: CASSLSGGWDTQYF

v_gene: TRBV28
len: 13
CDR3aa: CASTRGGNQPQHF

v_gene: TRBV28
len: 12
CDR3aa: CASTGSSDTQYF

v_gene: TRBV30
len: 11
CDR3aa: CACPSGTKQFF

v_gene: TRBV9
len: 15
CDR3aa: CASSPGTGSSYEQYF

v_gene: TRBV18
len: 14
CDR3aa: CASSLQGRHEKLFF

v_gene: TRBV5-1
len: 18
CDR3aa: CASSLGAKSGVVTDTQYF

v_gene: TRBV6-4
len: 13
CDR3aa: CASSATVYTEAFF

v_gene: TRBV11-2
len: 15
CDR3aa: CASSLALQNTGELFF

v_gene: TRBV28
len: 18
CDR3aa: CASSLFQRGLAGDYEQYF

v_gene: TRBV19
len: 14
CDR3aa: CASSEDLMNTEAFF